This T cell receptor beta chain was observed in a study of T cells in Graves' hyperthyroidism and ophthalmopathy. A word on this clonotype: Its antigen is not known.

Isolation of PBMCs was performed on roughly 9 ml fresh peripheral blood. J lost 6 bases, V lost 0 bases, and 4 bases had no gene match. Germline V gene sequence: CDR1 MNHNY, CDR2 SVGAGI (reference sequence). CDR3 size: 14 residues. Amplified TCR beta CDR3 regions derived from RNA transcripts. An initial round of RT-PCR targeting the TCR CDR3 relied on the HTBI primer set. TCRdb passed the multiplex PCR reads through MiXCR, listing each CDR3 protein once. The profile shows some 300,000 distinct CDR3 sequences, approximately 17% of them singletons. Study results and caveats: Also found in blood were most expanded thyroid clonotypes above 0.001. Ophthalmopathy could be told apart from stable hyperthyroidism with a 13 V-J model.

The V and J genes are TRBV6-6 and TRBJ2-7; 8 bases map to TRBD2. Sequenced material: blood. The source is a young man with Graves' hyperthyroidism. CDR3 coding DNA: TGTGCCAGCAGTTACTCGAGCGGGGGAGGCGAGCAGTACTTC. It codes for CASSYSSGGGEQYF.